The 27 T cell receptor beta chains listed next were all sequenced from one sample in a study of spatial heterogeneity in lung cancer. Study results and limitations: Tumor mutation count correlated with how many alpha and beta TCRs expanded intratumorally.

Indicated time point: sample taken at primary tumor resection. From the 5' RACE reads, TCRdb called clonotypes with MiXCR, one entry per CDR3 protein. Of thousands of distinct CDR3 sequences detected, approximately 10% appear once; the ten largest clones hold about 9.3%. For these TCRs, the target antigens are not known. The sequencing used lung tumor tissue, collected at surgery. The receptors were sampled from a male donor with early-stage non-small cell lung cancer.

This clonotype qualifies as medium-sized (0.01 to 0.1%). V usage is TRBV7-3 and J usage is TRBJ2-4; 7 nucleotides agree with TRBD2. V dropped 3 bases and J dropped 1; count of bases not matched to a gene: 3. This CDR3 contains 15 residues. Germline V gene data show CDR1 as SGHTA and CDR2 as FQGTGA. DNA for the CDR3: TGTGCCAGCAGCTTCGGCGGGAGTGCCAAAAACATTCAGTACTTC. As protein: CASSFGGSAKNIQYF.

To note about this clonotype: A read error may explain this, as a much larger clone is one base away. V and J are TRBV9 and TRBJ2-1, with a tentative D call TRBD1 (5 bases). The germline gives CDR1 SGDLS, CDR2 YYNGEE. V was clipped by 4 bases and J by 10 bases, with 24 bases between them. The CDR3 has 16 amino acids. The CDR3 reads CASSPAGPCAFVEQFF. CDR3 sequence (DNA): TGTGCCAGCAGCCCAGCAGGGCCTTGCGCCTTCGTCGAGCAGTTCTTC.

By sample fraction, this clonotype is medium-sized. J is TRBJ2-3 and V is TRBV2, with 7 bases fitting TRBD1. The CDR3 runs 15 residues. Germline V gene sequence: CDR1 SNHLY, CDR2 FYNNEI. The V segment lost 7 bases and the J segment 4 bases; nucleotides outside the gene matches: 11. The CDR3 reads CASTPGTVAPDTQYF. The DNA of the CDR3 is TGTGCCAGCACCCCCGGGACAGTAGCACCAGATACGCAGTATTTT.

This clonotype is labeled medium-sized. The V gene is TRBV20-1, the J gene TRBJ1-2; D gene uncertain. V lost 0 bases, J lost 10 bases, and 9 bases lay in between. This CDR3 region has 11 residues. Germline-derived CDR1 and CDR2 are DFQATT and SNEGSKA (reference sequence). The CDR3 loop reads CSARDKEFYTF. The CDR3 DNA follows: TGCAGTGCTAGAGATAAGGAATTCTACACCTTC.

This clonotype is deemed medium-sized. This sequence joins TRBV28 and TRBJ2-4; 16 bases fit TRBD2. CDR1 MDHEN and CDR2 SYDVKM come from the germline V gene. After removal of 6 bases from V and 5 bases from J, the junction contained 10 bases not matched to a gene. The CDR3 sequence is 18 residues long. CDR3 amino acids: CASRPGLAGGPAENIQYF. The CDR3 nucleotides read TGTGCCAGCAGGCCGGGACTAGCGGGAGGGCCTGCTGAAAACATTCAGTACTTC. The whole variable domain, remainder taken from reference TRBV28 and TRBJ2-4, is DVKVTQSSRYLVKRTGEKVFLECVQDMDHENMFWYRQDPGLGLRLIYFSYDVKMKEKGDIPEGYSVSREKKERFSLILESASTNQTSMYLCASRPGLAGGPAENIQYFGAGTRLSVL.

This clonotype is categorized as medium-sized. The V and J genes are TRBV7-3 and TRBJ2-1; D ambiguous. V was pared by 1 base and J by 5 bases, with 6 bases between. The CDR3 has 13 residues. Germline V gene lookup returns CDR1 SGHTA and CDR2 FQGTGA. This chain's CDR3 is CASSLSGDNEQFF. DNA of the CDR3: TGTGCCAGCAGCTTAAGTGGAGACAATGAGCAGTTCTTC.

In its sample, this clonotype ranks as medium-sized. An end of the junction differs from the germline gene, which may be a read error. The chain has TRBV6-2 or TRBV6-3 and TRBJ1-5; no reliable D call. Germline CDR1 reads MNHEY; CDR2 reads SVGEGT. This CDR3 spans 8 amino acids. In DNA form, the CDR3 reads TGTGCCAGCAGTTACGGCAGTTTT. Its translation: CASSYGSF.

Sample share makes this clonotype medium-sized. CDR3 residues: CASSPSGTTYNEQFF. Written as DNA, the CDR3 is TGTGCCAGCAGTCCCTCCGGGACTACCTACAATGAGCAGTTCTTC. The gene calls are TRBV27 and TRBJ2-1, with 7 bases lining up with TRBD2. From germline, CDR1 is MNHEY and CDR2 SMNVEV (reference sequence). The CDR3 runs 15 residues. The junction had 6 bases not matched to a gene; V was cut back by 5 bases and J by 2 bases.

This sequence joins TRBV12-3 or TRBV12-4 and TRBJ2-5; D call uncertain. Trimming took off 4 bases at V and 2 bases at J, with 8 bases between the two ends. This CDR3 region has 13 residues. The CDR3 loop reads CASSSTGQETQYF. The CDR3 coding sequence is TGTGCCAGCAGTTCGACCGGTCAAGAGACCCAGTACTTC.

Judged by abundance, this clonotype is medium-sized. This chain connects TRBV12-3 or TRBV12-4 to TRBJ1-5, with D perhaps matching TRBD1 (6 bases). The CDR3 length is 15 residues. The V end lost 2 bases, the J end lost 0 bases, and 8 bases lay between the germline ends. This chain's CDR3 is CASSLTGYSNQPQHF. CDR3 in DNA: TGTGCCAGCAGTTTAACAGGGTATAGCAATCAGCCCCAGCATTTT.

V is TRBV19 and J is TRBJ1-4, with D hard to call. Between the trimmed V and J ends, which lost 6 bases and 5 bases, there was a span of 16 bases. CDR3 size: 15 residues. Germline loops: CDR1 LNHDA, CDR2 SQIVND (reference sequence). The CDR3 nucleotides are TGTGCCAGTAGCAACCGTGGGGAAGTCAATGAAAAACTGTTTTTT. This codes for CASSNRGEVNEKLFF. Full variable domain (rest looked up from reference TRBV19 and TRBJ1-4): DGGITQSPKYLFRKEGQNVTLSCEQNLNHDAMYWYRQDPGQGLRLIYYSQIVNDFQKGDIAEGYSVSREKKESFPLTVTSAQKNPTAFYLCASSNRGEVNEKLFFGSGTQLSVL.

This chain uses TRBV6-5 with TRBJ2-6; D uncertain. The V and J ends lost 7 bases and 0 bases respectively, with 16 bases between them. Germline-derived CDR1 and CDR2 are MNHEY and SVGAGI. The CDR3 loop spans 17 amino acids. The CDR3 loop is CASTIDGYFSGANVLTF. CDR3 coding DNA: TGTGCCAGCACTATAGACGGCTATTTCTCTGGGGCCAACGTCCTGACTTTC.

In its sample, this clonotype ranks as medium-sized (0.01 to 0.1%). The CDR3 loop is CASSETGATNYGYTF. For the CDR3, the DNA is TGTGCCAGCAGTGAGACAGGGGCAACGAACTATGGCTACACCTTC. The genes are TRBV6-1 and TRBJ1-2; 8 bases line up with TRBD1. With V trimmed by 3 bases and J by 2 bases, 5 bases remained unmatched. CDR1 and CDR2 from the germline V gene are MNHNS and SASEGT. The CDR3 covers 15 residues.

This clonotype is termed medium-sized. J is TRBJ2-1 and V is TRBV11-1, with D possibly called TRBD1 or TRBD2 (6 bases each). V lost 4 bases and J lost 6, with 22 bases in between. Germline V gene sequence: CDR1 SGHAT, CDR2 FQDESV (reference sequence). CDR3 length: 17 residues. CDR3 protein: CASSSPSGGAQGNEQFF. CDR3 sequence (DNA): TGTGCCAGCAGCTCTCCCTCCGGGGGCGCCCAGGGCAATGAGCAGTTCTTC.

This clonotype was detected only a few times. V usage is TRBV19 and J usage is TRBJ2-1; a possible D gene is TRBD1 (6 bases). The CDR3 spans 15 residues. Germline V gives CDR1 LNHDA, CDR2 SQIVND (reference sequence). Trimming shortened V by 7 bases and J by 0 bases, and 13 bases separated the two germline ends. The CDR3 nucleotides read TGTGCCAGTATCGACAGGTTTAGCTCCTACAATGAGCAGTTCTTC. This translates into CASIDRFSSYNEQFF.

Sample share makes this clonotype medium-sized. The J gene is TRBJ2-3, the V gene TRBV5-1, with 10 bases aligning to TRBD2. Germline trimming cut 0 bases from V and 3 bases from J; bases unmatched to any gene: 13. From germline, CDR1 is SGHRS and CDR2 YFSETQ. The length of the CDR3 is 19 residues. In nucleotides, the CDR3 is TGCGCCAGCAGCTTGGGGGGCTCACCGGGACTAGCGAGTACAGATACGCAGTATTTT. Translating gives CASSLGGSPGLASTDTQYF.

The V and J genes are TRBV7-2 and TRBJ2-3; either TRBD1 or TRBD2 may fit D (5 bases each). Germline CDR1 SGHTA, CDR2 FQGNSA. V was cut by 5 bases and J by 3 bases, with 9 bases left in between. The CDR3 has 13 amino acids. The chain's CDR3 is CASSRDVTDTQYF. CDR3 DNA sequence: TGTGCCAGCAGCCGGGACGTTACAGATACGCAGTATTTT. Full variable domain (remainder filled in from reference TRBV7-2 and TRBJ2-3): GAGVSQSPSNKVTEKGKDVELRCDPISGHTALYWYRQSLGQGLEFLIYFQGNSAPDKSGLPSDRFSAERTGGSVSTLTIQRTQQEDSAVYLCASSRDVTDTQYFGPGTRLTVL.

This clonotype appeared a few times. The chain links TRBV7-2 to TRBJ2-3; 9 bases map to TRBD2. Germline V gene lookup returns CDR1 SGHTA and CDR2 FQGNSA. The trim removed 4 bases at V and 2 bases at J, leaving 7 bases unmatched. This CDR3 spans 16 amino acids. CDR3 sequence: CASSSGTSGPTDTQYF. The CDR3 DNA is TGTGCCAGCAGCTCGGGAACTAGCGGGCCCACAGATACGCAGTATTTT.

This clonotype was recorded a few times. DNA for the CDR3: TGCGCCAGCAGCCAAGACGACAGTCCCAGCGCCGATTCACCCCTCCACTTT. It encodes CASSQDDSPSADSPLHF. The rearrangement joins TRBV4-3 to TRBJ1-6; maybe TRBD1 (5 bases). In germline, CDR1 is LGHNA, CDR2 YSLEER. Trimming removed 0 bases at V and 8 bases at J, with 17 bases between. The CDR3 has 17 residues.

This clonotype was observed a few times. The J gene is TRBJ2-2, the V gene TRBV6-1, with D tentatively TRBD2 (5 bases). Per the germline V gene, CDR1 is MNHNS and CDR2 is SASEGT. The CDR3 is 15 residues long. Trimming stripped 2 bases from V and 4 bases from J, with 11 bases between. DNA of the CDR3: TGTGCCAGCAGTGAAATGCGGGTCCCCACCGGGGAGCTGTTTTTT. Translation: CASSEMRVPTGELFF.

This chain joins TRBV7-2 and TRBJ2-7; 9 bases are a match to TRBD1. The CDR3 is 14 residues long. The V and J ends lost 2 bases and 6 bases, in that order; junction bases with no gene match: 5. Germline V gene data show CDR1 as SGHTA and CDR2 as FQGNSA. As DNA, the CDR3 is TGTGCCAGCAGCTTAACAGGGGGCTGGGGCGAGCAGTACTTC. Translated, it gives CASSLTGGWGEQYF.

This chain links TRBV6-6 with TRBJ2-5; possible D gene TRBD2, 5 bases. The CDR3 length is 14 residues. CDR1 and CDR2 from the germline V gene are MNHNY and SVGAGI (reference sequence). V was cut by 6 bases and J by 4 bases, with 15 bases left in between. CDR3 region: CASSPHGVSETQYF. CDR3 DNA sequence: TGTGCCAGCAGCCCCCACGGGGTCTCAGAGACCCAGTACTTC.

This clonotype was detected many times. The chain uses TRBV28 and TRBJ2-1; D unclear. The CDR3 totals 12 residues. CDR1 is MDHEN, CDR2 SYDVKM, per germline. V shed 4 bases and J shed 9 bases, with 10 bases lying between them. DNA for the CDR3: TGTGCCAGCAGTTCGGGTAGAGGTGAGCAGTTCTTC. Residues: CASSSGRGEQFF.

Sample share makes this clonotype medium-sized. The rearrangement joins TRBV29-1 to TRBJ1-1; tentatively, D is TRBD1 (5 bases). The CDR3 consists of 13 residues. Per germline, CDR1 SQVTM and CDR2 ANQGSEA. V lost 5 bases and J 0 bases, leaving 10 bases between the germline ends. DNA for the CDR3: TGCAGCGTTCGGGGGTTGATGAACACTGAAGCTTTCTTT. Its protein is CSVRGLMNTEAFF.

This clonotype has ten or more counts. This chain links TRBV19 with TRBJ1-2, with D hard to call. CDR3 length: 14 residues. CDR1 and CDR2 from the germline V gene are LNHDA and SQIVND (reference sequence). With 5 bases removed from V and 5 bases from J, the gap between germline ends came to 15 bases. The CDR3 spells CASSLRQDGYGYTF. CDR3 DNA: TGTGCCAGTAGTCTACGCCAGGACGGGTATGGCTACACCTTC.

The CDR3 DNA follows: TGTGCCAGCATCCACTCAGGCAGCTACAATGAGCAGTTCTTC. Translation gives CASIHSGSYNEQFF. V is TRBV28 and J is TRBJ2-1; D not resolved. Per germline, CDR1 MDHEN and CDR2 SYDVKM. This CDR3 spans 14 amino acids. The V gene lost 7 bases and the J gene lost 3 bases, with 13 bases spanning the gap. Combining the CDR3 with reference TRBV28 and TRBJ2-1 gives the whole variable domain DVKVTQSSRYLVKRTGEKVFLECVQDMDHENMFWYRQDPGLGLRLIYFSYDVKMKEKGDIPEGYSVSREKKERFSLILESASTNQTSMYLCASIHSGSYNEQFFGPGTRLTVL.

V usage is TRBV29-1 and J usage is TRBJ2-5; TRBD2 is a possible D gene (5 bases). V lost 4 bases to trimming and J lost 5 bases, with 11 bases between them. From germline, CDR1 is SQVTM and CDR2 ANQGSEA. This CDR3 contains 12 residues. CDR3: CSVARGPETQYF. The CDR3 region has the DNA TGCAGCGTTGCCCGAGGGCCTGAGACCCAGTACTTC.